These T cell receptor beta chains were read from a single sample in a study of T cells in Graves' hyperthyroidism and ophthalmopathy. TCRdb reanalysed the multiplex PCR reads using MiXCR and keeps one entry per CDR3 protein. The repertoire holds about 400,000 distinct CDR3 sequences, with around 16% as singletons. Source material: blood. The receptor source for this set is a young woman with Graves' hyperthyroidism that later progressed to Graves' ophthalmopathy. Each CDR3 is given with its conserved first and last residue. A D gene is named only where the DNA matches it firmly. Clone size is shown for a subset of rows, as once, few, many or a class of expanded clone.

many	TRBV24-1	TRBD1	TRBJ2-3	CATSDRQGVGTDTQYF	TGTGCCACCAGTGATCGACAGGGTGTGGGCACAGATACGCAGTATTTT
once	TRBV3-1	TRBD2	TRBJ2-2	CASSLGLAGGNTGELFF	TGTGCCAGCAGCCTCGGACTAGCGGGAGGGAACACCGGGGAGCTGTTTTTT
many	TRBV12-3/TRBV12-4	TRBD2	TRBJ2-3	CASSFSGSFDTQYF	TGTGCCAGCAGCTTTAGCGGGAGCTTCGATACGCAGTATTTT
NA	TRBV20-1	TRBD1	TRBJ1-1	CSARELCPGGAAEAFF	TGCAGTGCTAGAGAGTTGTGTCCAGGGGGCGCAGCTGAAGCTTTCTTT
many	TRBV11-2	NA	TRBJ2-5	CASSFADGLQETQYF	TGTGCCAGCAGCTTTGCGGATGGCCTCCAAGAGACCCAGTACTTC
many	TRBV7-2	TRBD1	TRBJ1-1	CASSLGFSGTGGAEAFF	TGTGCCAGCAGCTTAGGCTTCTCCGGGACAGGTGGGGCTGAAGCTTTCTTT
few	TRBV6-1	TRBD1	TRBJ2-4	CASSELDRDSLEYF	TGTGCCAGCAGCGAACTGGACAGGGACTCTCTCGAGTACTTC
many	TRBV4-2	NA	TRBJ2-7	CASSQEMAGFDEQYF	TGTGCCAGCAGCCAAGAGATGGCAGGGTTCGACGAGCAGTACTTC
few	TRBV20-1	NA	TRBJ1-5	CSARDLGGTQPQHF	TGCAGTGCTAGAGATCTAGGGGGAACTCAGCCCCAGCATTTT
NA	TRBV29-1	NA	TRBJ1-2	CSVGPLGAGRDYGYTF	TGCAGCGTTGGCCCCCTTGGGGCAGGGCGCGACTATGGCTACACCTTC
many	TRBV20-1	NA	TRBJ2-2	CSASSRHLNTGELFF	TGCAGTGCTAGTAGCCGCCATCTGAACACCGGGGAGCTGTTTTTT
few	TRBV4-1	NA	TRBJ1-2	CASSSNTGNGYTF	TGCGCCAGCAGCTCCAATACCGGGAATGGCTACACCTTC
few	TRBV15	NA	TRBJ1-1	CATSRAGRGADTEAFF	TGTGCCACCAGCAGAGCGGGGAGAGGGGCGGACACTGAAGCTTTCTTT
many	TRBV6-2/TRBV6-3	NA	TRBJ2-7	CASSSIPVGGIFYEQYF	TGTGCCAGCAGTTCGATACCCGTGGGGGGCATCTTCTACGAGCAGTACTTC
few	TRBV7-6	TRBD2	TRBJ2-1	CASSLLAGVRNEQFF	TGTGCCAGCAGCTTATTGGCGGGAGTACGAAATGAGCAGTTCTTC
many	TRBV29-1	TRBD2	TRBJ2-1	CSVASGSSYNEQFF	TGCAGCGTTGCTAGCGGGAGCTCCTACAATGAGCAGTTCTTC
few	TRBV20-1	NA	TRBJ1-6	CSARDQVSNSPLHF	TGCAGTGCTAGGGACCAGGTTTCGAATTCACCCCTCCACTTT
many	TRBV20-1	TRBD2	TRBJ2-5	CSARGTSRETQYF	TGCAGTGCTAGAGGGACTAGCAGAGAGACCCAGTACTTC
many	TRBV7-9	NA	TRBJ2-5	CASSLLFRSIETQYF	TGTGCCAGCAGCTTATTATTCCGGAGTATAGAGACCCAGTACTTC
NA	TRBV27	TRBD2	TRBJ2-7	CASKRTSGSYEQYF	TGTGCCAGCAAGAGGACTAGCGGCTCCTACGAGCAGTACTTC
NA	TRBV20-1	TRBD1	TRBJ2-7	CSAKQTGGLDYEQYF	TGCAGTGCTAAACAAACAGGGGGCTTGGATTACGAGCAGTACTTC
few	TRBV9	NA	TRBJ2-1	CASSVAGFDNEQFF	TGTGCCAGCAGCGTAGCGGGATTCGACAATGAGCAGTTCTTC